A selection of T cell receptor beta chains follows, all from one sample in a study of blood T cell repertoires in COVID-19. Profiling relied on immunoSEQ multiplex PCR, and the TCRdb table lists in-frame clones only, not all of them. Seen here are some 100,000 clones, around 90% observed once, and the top ten hold over 7%. Sequencing was performed on peripheral blood. The origin of the receptors is a human donor in a cohort sampled during active COVID-19. The CDR3 runs from the conserved cysteine through the conserved F or W. A D gene is named only where the DNA matches it firmly. Clone size appears in some rows only: once, few, many, or a class for an expanded clone.

V gene	D gene	J gene	clone size	CDR3 length	CDR3 protein	CDR3 DNA
TRBV20-1	TRBD1	TRBJ1-5	-	11	CSAFLRDRRYF	TGCAGTGCTTTCCTTCGGGACAGGAGGTATTTT
TRBV30	TRBD1	TRBJ1-6	-	14	CAWSPGGRNSPLHF	TGTGCCTGGAGTCCAGGGGGTCGAAATTCACCCCTCCACTTT
TRBV19	-	TRBJ1-1	-	14	CASNDRPMNTEAFF	TGTGCCAGTAACGACAGACCTATGAACACTGAAGCTTTCTTT
TRBV11-3	TRBD2	TRBJ2-7	-	17	CASSSPGTSGSPYEQYF	TGTGCCAGCAGCTCACCCGGGACTAGCGGGAGCCCGTACGAGCAGTACTTC
TRBV24-1	-	TRBJ2-1	-	15	CATSDLRLGGREQFF	TGTGCCACCAGTGATTTGAGACTCGGGGGGCGTGAGCAGTTCTTC
TRBV12-5	-	TRBJ1-5	-	15	CASALSRGGNQPQHF	TGTGCTAGTGCCCTCTCCCGCGGGGGGAATCAGCCCCAGCATTTT
TRBV6-2/TRBV6-3	TRBD1	TRBJ1-2	once	16	CASSYPGQGASYGYTF	TGTGCCAGCAGTTACCCGGGACAGGGGGCCAGCTATGGCTACACCTTC
TRBV18	-	TRBJ2-7	-	16	CASSPRRGQAANEQYF	TGTGCCAGCTCACCGCGGCGGGGGCAGGCAGCTAACGAGCAGTACTTC
TRBV6-5	-	TRBJ1-6	-	14	CASSYPPEGSPLHF	TGTGCCAGCAGTTACCCGCCGGAGGGTTCACCCCTCCACTTT
TRBV29-1	TRBD1	TRBJ2-5	-	13	CSIRTGVGETQYF	TGCAGCATAAGGACAGGGGTCGGGGAGACCCAGTACTTC
TRBV6-2/TRBV6-3	-	TRBJ1-4	-	13	CASSWEGVEKLFF	TGTGCCAGCAGTTGGGAGGGCGTTGAAAAACTGTTTTTT
TRBV10-3	TRBD1	TRBJ2-5	once	15	CAISDPGGQRETQYF	TGTGCCATCAGTGACCCAGGGGGCCAGCGAGAGACCCAGTACTTC
TRBV19	TRBD1	TRBJ1-5	-	16	CASSTQQGAYNQPQHF	TGTGCCAGTAGTACCCAACAGGGGGCTTACAATCAGCCCCAGCATTTT
TRBV11-3	-	TRBJ2-3	-	13	CASNIANTDTQYF	TGTGCCAGTAATATAGCTAACACAGATACGCAGTATTTT
TRBV7-2	-	TRBJ1-2	-	13	CASSYDRNYGYTF	TGTGCCAGCAGCTACGACAGAAACTATGGCTACACCTTC
TRBV5-6	TRBD1	TRBJ1-4	-	16	CASSLRQGPANEKLFF	TGTGCCAGCAGCTTGCGACAGGGTCCAGCTAATGAAAAACTGTTTTTT
TRBV20-1	-	TRBJ1-5	-	13	CSASVGENQPQHF	TGCAGTGCTAGTGTCGGGGAGAATCAGCCCCAGCATTTT